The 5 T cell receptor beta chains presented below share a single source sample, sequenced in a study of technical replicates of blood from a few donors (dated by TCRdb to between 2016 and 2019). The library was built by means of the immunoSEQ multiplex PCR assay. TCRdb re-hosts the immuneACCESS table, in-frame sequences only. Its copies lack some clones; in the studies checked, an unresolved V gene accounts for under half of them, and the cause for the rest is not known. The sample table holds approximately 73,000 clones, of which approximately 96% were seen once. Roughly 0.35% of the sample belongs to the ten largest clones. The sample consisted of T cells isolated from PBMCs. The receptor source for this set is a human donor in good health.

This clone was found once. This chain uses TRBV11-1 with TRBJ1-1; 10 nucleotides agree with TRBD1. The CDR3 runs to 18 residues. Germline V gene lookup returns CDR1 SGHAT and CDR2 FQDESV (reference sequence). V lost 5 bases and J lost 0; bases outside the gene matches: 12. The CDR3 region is CASSRTGQGSPMNTEAFF. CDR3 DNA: TGTGCCAGCAGCAGGACGGGACAGGGGAGCCCGATGAACACTGAAGCTTTCTTT.

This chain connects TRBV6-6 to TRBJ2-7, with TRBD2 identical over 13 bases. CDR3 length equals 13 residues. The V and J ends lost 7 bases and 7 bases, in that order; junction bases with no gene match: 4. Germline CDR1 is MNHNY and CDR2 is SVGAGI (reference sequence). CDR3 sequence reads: CASTGTSGTEQYF. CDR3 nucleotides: TGTGCCAGCACTGGGACTAGCGGGACTGAGCAGTACTTC.

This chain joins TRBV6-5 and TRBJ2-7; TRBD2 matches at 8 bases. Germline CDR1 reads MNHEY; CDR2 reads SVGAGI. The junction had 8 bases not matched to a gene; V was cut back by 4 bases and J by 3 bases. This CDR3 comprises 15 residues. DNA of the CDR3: TGTGCCAGCAGTTTCGGACTAGCAAGTAGCTACGAGCAGTACTTC. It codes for CASSFGLASSYEQYF.

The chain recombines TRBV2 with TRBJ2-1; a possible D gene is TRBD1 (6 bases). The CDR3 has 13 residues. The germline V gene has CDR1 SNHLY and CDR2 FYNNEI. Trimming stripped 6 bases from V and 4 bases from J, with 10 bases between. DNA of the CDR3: TGTGCCAGCAGCGCGACAGGATACAATGAGCAGTTCTTC. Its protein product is CASSATGYNEQFF. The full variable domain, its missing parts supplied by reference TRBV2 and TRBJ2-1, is EPEVTQTPSHQVTQMGQEVILRCVPISNHLYFYWYRQILGQKVEFLVSFYNNEISEKSEIFDDQFSVERPDGSNFTLKIRSTKLEDSAMYFCASSATGYNEQFFGPGTRLTVL.

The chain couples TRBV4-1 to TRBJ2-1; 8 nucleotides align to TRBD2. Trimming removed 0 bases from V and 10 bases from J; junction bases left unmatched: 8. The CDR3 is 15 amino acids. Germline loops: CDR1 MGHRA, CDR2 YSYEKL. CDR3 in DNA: TGCGCCAGCAGCCAAGATAAGCGGGAGATCGACGAGCAGTTCTTC. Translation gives CASSQDKREIDEQFF.